This T cell receptor (beta chain) appears in the sequencing data of a study of prognosis after radiotherapy for stage I lung cancer. Study context: It was between 2018 and January 2019 that stage I non-small cell lung cancer patients were enrolled. Among the enrolled patients, 14 to 15 had newly diagnosed primary stage I lung tumors, while roughly five had oligometastatic NSCLC following surgical resection of the primary tumor. Medically, all non-small cell lung cancer patients were deemed inoperable.

Blood was drawn (approximately 6.5 milliliters of peripheral blood) at each of two time points. The CDR3 length is 18 residues. Germline CDR1 SGHVS, CDR2 FQNEAQ. V lost 1 base to trimming and J lost 5 bases; unmatched junction nucleotides: 12. Two-round multiplex PCR amplified TCR beta CDR3 from genomic DNA. First-round PCR amplification was performed with primers specific to each TRBV and TRBJ gene. TCRdb ran MiXCR on the multiplex PCR reads and lists one entry per CDR3 protein. The profile covers about 51,000 distinct CDR3 sequences, with roughly 36% appearing a single time and 9.2% taken by the ten largest. Ten or more counts support this clonotype.

V usage is TRBV7-8 and J usage is TRBJ2-2; 8 nucleotides agree with TRBD2. The sequence derives from a donor aged 50 or older with non-small cell lung cancer. Specimen: PBMCs, collected before or after stereotactic body radiation therapy (not recorded which). The CDR3 is CASSLVRVGRAETGELFF. DNA of the CDR3: TGTGCCAGCAGCTTAGTCCGGGTCGGGAGGGCCGAGACCGGGGAGCTGTTTTTT.